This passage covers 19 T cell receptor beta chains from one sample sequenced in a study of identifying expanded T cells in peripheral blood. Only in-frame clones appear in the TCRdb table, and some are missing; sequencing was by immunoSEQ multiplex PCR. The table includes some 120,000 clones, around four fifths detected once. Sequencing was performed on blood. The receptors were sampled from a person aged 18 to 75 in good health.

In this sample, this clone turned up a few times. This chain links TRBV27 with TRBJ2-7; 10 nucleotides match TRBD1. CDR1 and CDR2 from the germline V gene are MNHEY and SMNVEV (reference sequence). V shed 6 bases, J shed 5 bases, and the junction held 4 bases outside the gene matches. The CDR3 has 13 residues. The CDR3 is CASSRDRGNEQYF. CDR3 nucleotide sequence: TGTGCCAGCAGCCGGGACAGGGGCAACGAGCAGTACTTC.

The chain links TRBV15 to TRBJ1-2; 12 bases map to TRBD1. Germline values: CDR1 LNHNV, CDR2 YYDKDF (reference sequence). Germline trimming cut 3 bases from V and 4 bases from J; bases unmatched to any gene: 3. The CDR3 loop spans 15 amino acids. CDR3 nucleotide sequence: TGTGCCACCAGCAGGGGGACAGGGGGCGGCTATGGCTACACCTTC. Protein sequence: CATSRGTGGGYGYTF.

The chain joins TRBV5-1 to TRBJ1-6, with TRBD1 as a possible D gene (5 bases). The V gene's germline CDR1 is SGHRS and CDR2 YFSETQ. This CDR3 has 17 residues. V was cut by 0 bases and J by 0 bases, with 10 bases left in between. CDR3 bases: TGCGCCAGCAGCTTGGTTGGAGGGGACTCCTATAATTCACCCCTCCACTTT. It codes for CASSLVGGDSYNSPLHF.

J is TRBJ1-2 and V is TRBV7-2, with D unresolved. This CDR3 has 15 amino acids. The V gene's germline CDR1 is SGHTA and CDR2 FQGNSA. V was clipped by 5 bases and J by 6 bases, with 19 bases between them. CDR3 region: CASSPTPTGPHGYTF. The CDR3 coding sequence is TGTGCCAGCAGCCCGACCCCCACCGGTCCTCATGGCTACACCTTC.

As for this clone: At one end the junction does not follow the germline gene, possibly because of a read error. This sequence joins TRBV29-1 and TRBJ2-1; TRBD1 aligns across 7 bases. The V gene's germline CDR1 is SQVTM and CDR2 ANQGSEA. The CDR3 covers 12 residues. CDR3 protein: CSVEGNRDSQIF. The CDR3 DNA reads TGCAGCGTTGAAGGGAATCGGGACAGTCAGATCTTC.

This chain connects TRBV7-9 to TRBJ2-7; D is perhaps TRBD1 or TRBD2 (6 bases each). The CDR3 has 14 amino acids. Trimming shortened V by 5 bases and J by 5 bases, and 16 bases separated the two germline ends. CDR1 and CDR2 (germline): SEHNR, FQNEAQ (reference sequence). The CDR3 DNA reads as TGTGCCAGCAGCAGATGGGGGGCGAGAAACGAGCAGTACTTC. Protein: CASSRWGARNEQYF.

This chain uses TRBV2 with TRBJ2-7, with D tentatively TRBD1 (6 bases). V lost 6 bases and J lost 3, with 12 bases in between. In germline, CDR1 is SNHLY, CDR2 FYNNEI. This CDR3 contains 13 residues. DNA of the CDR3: TGTGCCAGCAGAGGACAGACCCTCTACGAGCAGTACTTC. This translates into CASRGQTLYEQYF.

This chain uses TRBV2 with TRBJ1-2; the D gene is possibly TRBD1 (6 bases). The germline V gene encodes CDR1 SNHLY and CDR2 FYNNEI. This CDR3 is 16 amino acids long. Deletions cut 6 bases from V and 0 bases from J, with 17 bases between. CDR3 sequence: CASSRRGNKANYGYTF. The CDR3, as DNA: TGTGCCAGCAGCCGAAGGGGGAACAAAGCTAACTATGGCTACACCTTC.

The CDR3 loop reads CASSLFSSGGLVGGQYF. DNA for the CDR3: TGTGCCAGCAGCTTGTTTTCATCAGGGGGACTAGTGGGTGGGCAGTATTTT. V is TRBV5-6 and J is TRBJ2-3, with D perhaps TRBD2 (8 bases). CDR1 and CDR2 (germline): SGHDT, YYEEEE. V lost 1 base to trimming and J lost 11 bases, with 26 bases between them. This CDR3 comprises 17 residues. Based on the CDR3 plus reference TRBV5-6 and TRBJ2-3, the full variable domain is DAGVTQSPTHLIKTRGQQVTLRCSPKSGHDTVSWYQQALGQGPQFIFQYYEEEERQRGNFPDRFSGHQFPNYSSELNVNALLLGDSALYLCASSLFSSGGLVGGQYFGPGTRLTVL.

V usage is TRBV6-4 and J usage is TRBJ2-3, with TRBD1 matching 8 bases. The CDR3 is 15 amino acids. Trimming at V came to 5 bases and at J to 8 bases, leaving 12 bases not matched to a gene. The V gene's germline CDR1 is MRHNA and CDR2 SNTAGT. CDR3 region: CASSRQGPNPCTQYF. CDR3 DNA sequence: TGTGCCAGCAGTCGACAGGGGCCTAACCCTTGTACGCAGTATTTT.

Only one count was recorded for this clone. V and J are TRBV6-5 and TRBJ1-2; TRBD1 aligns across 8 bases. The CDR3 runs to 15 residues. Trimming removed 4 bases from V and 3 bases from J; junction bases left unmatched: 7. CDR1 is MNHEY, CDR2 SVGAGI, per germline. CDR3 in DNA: TGTGCCAGCAGTTTTCGACAGGGGACCCACTATGGCTACACCTTC. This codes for CASSFRQGTHYGYTF.

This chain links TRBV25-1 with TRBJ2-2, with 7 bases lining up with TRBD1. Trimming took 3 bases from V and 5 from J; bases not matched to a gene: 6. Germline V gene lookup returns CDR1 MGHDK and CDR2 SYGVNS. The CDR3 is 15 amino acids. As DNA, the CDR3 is TGTGCCAGCAGTGATCCGGGACAGATAACCGGGGAGCTGTTTTTT. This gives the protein CASSDPGQITGELFF.

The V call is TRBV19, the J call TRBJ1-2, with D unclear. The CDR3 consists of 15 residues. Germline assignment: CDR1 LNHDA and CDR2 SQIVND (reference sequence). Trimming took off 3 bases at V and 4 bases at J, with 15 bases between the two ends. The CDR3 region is CASSIGRLTAYGYTF. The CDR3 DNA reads TGTGCCAGTAGTATTGGGAGGCTTACGGCCTATGGCTACACCTTC.

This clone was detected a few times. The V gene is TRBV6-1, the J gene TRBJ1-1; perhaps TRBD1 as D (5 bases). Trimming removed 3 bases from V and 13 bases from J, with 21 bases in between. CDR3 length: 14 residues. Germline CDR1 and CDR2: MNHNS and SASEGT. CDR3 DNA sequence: TGTGCCAGCAGTGAGGGCGGGACTCGGGTCCACGGTTTCTTT. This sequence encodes CASSEGGTRVHGFF.

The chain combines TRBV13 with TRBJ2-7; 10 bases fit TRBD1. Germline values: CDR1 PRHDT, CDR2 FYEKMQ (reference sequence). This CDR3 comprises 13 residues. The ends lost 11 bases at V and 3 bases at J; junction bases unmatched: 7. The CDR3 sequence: CAVARTGGYEQYF. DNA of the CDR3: TGTGCCGTAGCCCGGACAGGGGGCTACGAGCAGTACTTC. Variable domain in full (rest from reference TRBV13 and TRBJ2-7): AAGVIQSPRHLIKEKRETATLKCYPIPRHDTVYWYQQGPGQDPQFLISFYEKMQSDKGSIPDRFSAQQFSDYHSELNMSSLELGDSALYFCAVARTGGYEQYFGPGTRLTVT.

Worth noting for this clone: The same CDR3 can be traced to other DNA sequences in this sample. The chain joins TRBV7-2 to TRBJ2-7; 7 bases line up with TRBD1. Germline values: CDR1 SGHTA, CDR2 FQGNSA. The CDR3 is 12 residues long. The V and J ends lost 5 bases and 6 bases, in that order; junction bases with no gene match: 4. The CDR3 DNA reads TGTGCCAGCAGCCTCACAGGGGTCGAGCAGTACTTC. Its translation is CASSLTGVEQYF. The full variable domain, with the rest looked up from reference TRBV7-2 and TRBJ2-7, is GAGVSQSPSNKVTEKGKDVELRCDPISGHTALYWYRQSLGQGLEFLIYFQGNSAPDKSGLPSDRFSAERTGGSVSTLTIQRTQQEDSAVYLCASSLTGVEQYFGPGTRLTVT.

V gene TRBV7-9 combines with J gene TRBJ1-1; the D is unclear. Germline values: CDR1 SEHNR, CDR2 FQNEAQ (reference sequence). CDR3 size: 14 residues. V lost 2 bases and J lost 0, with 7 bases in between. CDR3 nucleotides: TGTGCCAGCAGCTTAAGGGTCATGAACACTGAAGCTTTCTTT. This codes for CASSLRVMNTEAFF.

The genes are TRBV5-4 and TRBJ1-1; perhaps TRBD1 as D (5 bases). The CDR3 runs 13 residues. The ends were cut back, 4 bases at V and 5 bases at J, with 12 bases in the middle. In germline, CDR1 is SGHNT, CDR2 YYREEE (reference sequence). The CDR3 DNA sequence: TGTGCCAGCAGCCCGGGGGGGAAAACTGAAGCTTTCTTT. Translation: CASSPGGKTEAFF.

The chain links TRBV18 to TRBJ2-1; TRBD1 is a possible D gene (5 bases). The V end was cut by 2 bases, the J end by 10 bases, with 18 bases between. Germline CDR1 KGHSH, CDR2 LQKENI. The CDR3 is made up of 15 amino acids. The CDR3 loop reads CASSPSQGRVGEQFF. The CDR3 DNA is TGTGCCAGCTCACCATCGCAGGGAAGGGTGGGGGAGCAGTTCTTC.